The entry that follows covers one T cell receptor (beta chain) sequence. No antigen is known for it. The sample is drawn from a study of identical twins. TCRdb recomputed calls from the 5' RACE reads with MiXCR, one row per CDR3 protein. Of some 590,000 distinct CDR3 sequences detected, more than 9% appear once; the ten largest clones hold 2.5% to 3.5%. General observations from the study: For out-of-frame beta sequences, excess twin sharing was weaker. Compared with models, monozygotic twins showed more out-of-frame TCR alpha sharing.

V gave up 0 bases and J gave up 3 bases; unmatched junction bases: 6. The CDR3 has 16 amino acids. CDR1 LGHNA and CDR2 YSLEER come from the germline V gene. Only healthy Caucasians were included as donors. A further study also used this sample, focusing on yellow fever vaccine responses in identical twins.

Specimen: PBMCs. This chain uses TRBV4-3 with TRBJ2-7, with 9 bases aligning to TRBD2. The TCR was taken from a woman younger than 35 in good health. The CDR3 spells CASSQEVAGGGYEQYF. CDR3 sequence (DNA): TGCGCCAGCAGCCAAGAAGTGGCGGGAGGGGGCTACGAGCAGTACTTC.